The entry below describes one T cell receptor (beta chain). The data were produced by immunoSEQ multiplex PCR, yet TCRdb's version contains in-frame clones alone and is incomplete. This table has around 500,000 clones, roughly 90% appearing once. The data stem from a study of blood T cell repertoires in COVID-19. Study background: Specimens from acute and convalescent COVID-19 originated in the United States, Italy and Spain.

CDR1 and CDR2 (germline): SNHLY, FYNNEI. Deletions cut 7 bases from V and 2 bases from J, with 20 bases between. The length of the CDR3 is 16 residues. For recovered donors of Cohort 3, there were two negative PCRs, clearance, or symptom resolution. Sequencing input: PBMCs or T cells enriched from blood (not recorded which). The clonotype was recovered from a woman in her thirties or forties who had recovered from COVID-19. J is TRBJ1-2 and V is TRBV2; D is perhaps TRBD1 (5 bases). As DNA, the CDR3 is TGTGCCAGCACCAACAGGAAGGGGCCCGGGAACTATGGCTACACCTTC. This sequence encodes CASTNRKGPGNYGYTF.